This entry lists 26 T cell receptor beta chains sequenced from one sample in a study of shared clonotypes between healthy human individuals. Only in-frame clones appear in the TCRdb table, and some are missing; sequencing was by immunoSEQ multiplex PCR. The sample carries 650,000 to 800,000 clones, around 92% recorded once. CD45RO-negative CD8 cells positively selected for CCR7 made up the naive population, which excluded terminally differentiated effector memory CD45RA+ cells. Sequencing was performed on naive CD8+ T cells sorted from blood. These TCRs come from a man aged 25-45 years in good health.

This clone was seen only once. V gene TRBV28 combines with J gene TRBJ1-2; D uncertain. The CDR3 runs to 12 residues. V lost 6 bases, J lost 0 bases, and 5 bases lay in between. CDR1 MDHEN and CDR2 SYDVKM come from the germline V gene. CDR3 in DNA: TGTGCCAGCAGAGGGACTAACTATGGCTACACCTTC. Encoded protein: CASRGTNYGYTF.

This chain connects TRBV4-3 to TRBJ2-7; D possibly corresponds to TRBD2 (5 bases). Germline values: CDR1 LGHNA, CDR2 YSLEER. This CDR3 spans 15 amino acids. Trimming shortened V by 0 bases and J by 4 bases, and 13 bases separated the two germline ends. The CDR3: CASSQDLALNYEQYF. In DNA, the CDR3 is TGCGCCAGCAGCCAAGATCTAGCATTAAATTACGAGCAGTACTTC.

Turning to this clone: This sample also contains other DNA sequences that code for the same CDR3. The chain joins TRBV5-1 to TRBJ1-5, with TRBD1 as a possible D gene (5 bases). The CDR3 runs 15 residues. V was clipped by 1 base and J by 1 base, with 9 bases between them. CDR1 is SGHRS and CDR2 is YFSETQ in the germline V gene. The CDR3 region is CASSLLPGSNQPQHF. CDR3 nucleotide sequence: TGCGCCAGCAGCTTGCTTCCAGGGAGCAATCAGCCCCAGCATTTT.

This sequence joins TRBV19 and TRBJ2-1; no firm D call. The V and J ends lost 3 bases and 4 bases respectively, with 13 bases between them. From germline, CDR1 is LNHDA and CDR2 SQIVND (reference sequence). The CDR3 runs 15 residues. CDR3 DNA sequence: TGTGCCAGTAGTATGGTTCTTTCTGCGTACAATGAGCAGTTCTTC. It codes for CASSMVLSAYNEQFF.

The chain couples TRBV6-1 to TRBJ2-4; D is unresolved. Trimming stripped 5 bases from V and 0 bases from J, with 11 bases between. The germline V gene has CDR1 MNHNS and CDR2 SASEGT. CDR3 length: 15 residues. The CDR3 loop reads CASSPTSLAKNIQYF. CDR3 DNA: TGTGCCAGCAGTCCCACTTCGCTAGCCAAAAACATTCAGTACTTC.

CDR3 in DNA: TGTGCGTGGGGGCGGGAGGCGGGCACAGATACGCAGTATTTT. Its protein product is CAWGREAGTDTQYF. This chain joins TRBV2 and TRBJ2-3; 8 bases map to TRBD2. CDR3 size: 14 residues. Germline lookup yields CDR1 SNHLY and CDR2 FYNNEI.

The chain uses TRBV6-1 and TRBJ1-5; D gene ambiguous. Germline assignment: CDR1 MNHNS and CDR2 SASEGT. The CDR3 extends over 16 amino acids. V gave up 2 bases and J gave up 3 bases, with 14 bases separating them. The CDR3 coding sequence is TGTGCCAGCAGTGAAAGTCCGCAGGTCTTCAATCAGCCCCAGCATTTT. It encodes CASSESPQVFNQPQHF.

This clone was counted many times. The chain combines TRBV4-1 with TRBJ2-3; 7 nucleotides match TRBD2. Trimming at V came to 0 bases and at J to 6 bases, leaving 9 bases not matched to a gene. The germline V gene has CDR1 MGHRA and CDR2 YSYEKL. The CDR3 has 16 residues. The CDR3 here is CASSQDGGLGGDTQYF. DNA of the CDR3: TGCGCCAGCAGCCAAGATGGAGGCTTGGGAGGGGATACGCAGTATTTT.

V and J are TRBV4-1 and TRBJ2-1; the match to TRBD2 covers 13 bases. CDR1 is MGHRA and CDR2 is YSYEKL in the germline V gene. V shed 3 bases, J shed 5 bases, and the junction held 1 base outside the gene matches. This CDR3 contains 15 residues. The CDR3 is CASSQGLAGHNEQFF. The CDR3 nucleotides read TGCGCCAGCAGCCAGGGACTAGCGGGACACAATGAGCAGTTCTTC.

Of note for this clone: One base away lies a much larger clone, so this may be a sequencing read error. The chain employs TRBV7-9 and TRBJ1-1; D gene uncertain. Between the trimmed V and J ends, which lost 5 bases and 1 base, there was a span of 8 bases. Germline CDR1 reads SEHNR; CDR2 reads FQNEAQ (reference sequence). CDR3 length: 13 residues. The CDR3 sequence: CASSPNRNTEAFF. The CDR3 DNA is TGTGCCAGCAGCCCAAACAGGAACACTGAAGCTTTCTTT. The entire variable domain, with the rest obtained from reference TRBV7-9 and TRBJ1-1, is as follows: DTGVSQNPRHKITKRGQNVTFRCDPISEHNRLYWYRQTLGQGPEFLTYFQNEAQLEKSRLLSDRFSAERPKGSFSTLEIQRTEQGDSAMYLCASSPNRNTEAFFGQGTRLTVV.

Comments on this clone: A read error may account for a junction end that differs from germline. The V gene is TRBV7-7, the J gene TRBJ2-5, with D possibly called TRBD1 or TRBD2 (6 bases each). CDR3 length: 14 residues. Germline lookup yields CDR1 SSHAT and CDR2 FNYEAQ (reference sequence). CDR3 nucleotides: TGTGCTAGCAGCTTAGAGGGGGGCGAAGAGACCCAGTACTTC. It encodes CASSLEGGEETQYF.

Remarks on this clone: This specimen includes other DNA sequences encoding the same CDR3. The chain employs TRBV7-9 and TRBJ2-2; D unresolved. The germline gives CDR1 SEHNR, CDR2 FQNEAQ (reference sequence). Trimming took 5 bases from V and 8 from J, leaving 9 bases between them. CDR3 length: 12 amino acids. CDR3 sequence: CASSPSEGELFF. The CDR3 DNA reads TGTGCCAGCAGCCCTTCGGAGGGGGAGCTGTTTTTT.

The chain's CDR3 is CASTRTGDPVEFF. CDR3 in DNA: TGTGCCAGCACCCGGACAGGGGACCCTGTTGAGTTCTTC. The chain uses TRBV27 and TRBJ2-1, with 9 positions matching TRBD1. V shed 7 bases and J 14 bases; nucleotides not matched to a gene: 12. Germline lookup yields CDR1 MNHEY and CDR2 SMNVEV (reference sequence). The CDR3 sequence is 13 residues long.

The J gene is TRBJ2-7, the V gene TRBV27; the match to TRBD2 covers 8 bases. J was trimmed by 4 bases and V by 3 bases; bases with no gene match: 8. This CDR3 is 15 amino acids long. Germline V CDR1 and CDR2: MNHEY, SMNVEV (reference sequence). In DNA form, the CDR3 reads TGTGCCAGCAGTTTTTCGGGAGGGCCTAGGTACGAGCAGTACTTC. It is translated as CASSFSGGPRYEQYF.

The chain links TRBV2 to TRBJ2-7; TRBD1 matches at 7 bases. The CDR3 covers 14 residues. Trimming cost V 7 bases and J 5 bases; bases outside gene matches: 11. CDR1 and CDR2 (germline): SNHLY, FYNNEI. The CDR3 DNA follows: TGTGCCAGCACTCGTGACAGGGATCTCCACGAGCAGTACTTC. This encodes CASTRDRDLHEQYF. The full variable domain, completed using reference TRBV2 and TRBJ2-7, is EPEVTQTPSHQVTQMGQEVILRCVPISNHLYFYWYRQILGQKVEFLVSFYNNEISEKSEIFDDQFSVERPDGSNFTLKIRSTKLEDSAMYFCASTRDRDLHEQYFGPGTRLTVT.

The V gene is TRBV7-9, the J gene TRBJ1-3, with D tentatively TRBD1 (6 bases). Trimming shortened V by 2 bases and J by 0 bases, and 14 bases separated the two germline ends. The CDR3 is 17 amino acids. CDR1 is SEHNR, CDR2 FQNEAQ, per germline (reference sequence). In DNA form, the CDR3 reads TGTGCCAGCAGCTTACCTGGCGGGGGCCTCTCTGGAAACACCATATATTTT. This gives the protein CASSLPGGGLSGNTIYF. Full variable domain (remainder filled in from reference TRBV7-9 and TRBJ1-3): DTGVSQNPRHKITKRGQNVTFRCDPISEHNRLYWYRQTLGQGPEFLTYFQNEAQLEKSRLLSDRFSAERPKGSFSTLEIQRTEQGDSAMYLCASSLPGGGLSGNTIYFGEGSWLTVV.

This clone showed up just a few times. The J gene is TRBJ1-5, the V gene TRBV2; D perhaps matches TRBD1 (5 bases). The CDR3 consists of 15 residues. Deletions cut 3 bases from V and 6 bases from J, with 15 bases between. Germline V gene data show CDR1 as SNHLY and CDR2 as FYNNEI. In DNA, the CDR3 is TGTGCCAGCAGTGACCCACGGGGGATGGTTCAGCCCCAGCATTTT. This sequence encodes CASSDPRGMVQPQHF.

The chain combines TRBV7-9 with TRBJ2-7; 7 bases match TRBD2. V trimming: 4 bases; J trimming: 6 bases; junction bases outside the gene matches: 9. CDR3 length equals 14 residues. In germline, CDR1 is SEHNR, CDR2 FQNEAQ (reference sequence). The CDR3, as DNA: TGTGCCAGCAGCTCTTCGGGAGGTCAAGGCGAGCAGTACTTC. Amino acid sequence: CASSSSGGQGEQYF.

This chain joins TRBV2 and TRBJ2-7, with 9 bases that match TRBD2. There are 15 residues in the CDR3. Germline CDR1 SNHLY, CDR2 FYNNEI. After removal of 3 bases from V and 4 bases from J, the junction contained 7 bases not matched to a gene. CDR3 amino acids: CASSDPSGVRYEQYF. CDR3 DNA: TGTGCCAGCAGTGACCCTAGCGGGGTTCGGTACGAGCAGTACTTC.

V and J are TRBV27 and TRBJ2-5; perhaps TRBD2 as D (7 bases). This CDR3 is built from 16 residues. V dropped 7 bases and J dropped 2 bases, with 20 bases sitting between them. Germline lookup yields CDR1 MNHEY and CDR2 SMNVEV (reference sequence). CDR3 in DNA: TGTGCCAGCAATTACGTCAGGGGAGGGGGGCAAGAGACCCAGTACTTC. This sequence encodes CASNYVRGGGQETQYF.

The chain recombines TRBV7-8 with TRBJ2-5; D remains ambiguous. The ends were cut back, 2 bases at V and 4 bases at J, with 8 bases in the middle. From germline, CDR1 is SGHVS and CDR2 FQNEAQ. The CDR3 runs 13 residues. The DNA of the CDR3 is TGTGCCAGCAGCTTATCTGGCTCAGAGACCCAGTACTTC. As protein: CASSLSGSETQYF.

In its sample, this clone was seen once. J is TRBJ2-7 and V is TRBV6-5; D is perhaps TRBD1 or TRBD2 (5 bases each). The CDR3 runs to 15 residues. V lost 4 bases and J lost 3, with 16 bases in between. CDR1 is MNHEY, CDR2 SVGAGI, per germline. The chain's CDR3 is CASSWRDGDLYEQYF. The CDR3 nucleotides are TGTGCCAGCAGTTGGCGCGACGGGGACCTCTACGAGCAGTACTTC.

This clone was counted once. This chain connects TRBV29-1 to TRBJ2-1; D is uncertain. Trimming took off 3 bases at V and 0 bases at J, with 12 bases between the two ends. CDR1 is SQVTM and CDR2 is ANQGSEA in the germline V gene. The CDR3 sequence is 15 residues long. CDR3 protein: CSVEVGYGSYNEQFF. In DNA, the CDR3 is TGCAGCGTTGAGGTAGGGTACGGCTCCTACAATGAGCAGTTCTTC.

J is TRBJ2-1 and V is TRBV27; D is possibly TRBD1 or TRBD2 (5 bases each). Germline CDR1 is MNHEY and CDR2 is SMNVEV (reference sequence). The V end lost 5 bases, the J end lost 6 bases, and 8 bases lay between the germline ends. The CDR3 totals 12 residues. CDR3 sequence (DNA): TGTGCCAGCAGTGCAGGGACCAATGAGCAGTTCTTC. Translation gives CASSAGTNEQFF.

The V gene is TRBV7-6, the J gene TRBJ2-1, with 11 bases that match TRBD2. The CDR3 totals 15 residues. V lost 5 bases, J lost 4 bases, and 4 bases stayed unmatched. CDR1 and CDR2 (germline): SGHVS, FNYEAQ. The CDR3 coding sequence is TGTGCCAGCAGCCCGGGACTAGCGGTTTACAATGAGCAGTTCTTC. It encodes CASSPGLAVYNEQFF.

The chain has TRBV28 and TRBJ2-5, with D tentatively TRBD2 (5 bases). Germline CDR1 is MDHEN and CDR2 is SYDVKM. This CDR3 has 13 amino acids. Trimming took off 2 bases at V and 4 bases at J, with 8 bases between the two ends. The CDR3, as DNA: TGTGCCAGCAGTTTAGTTGCGGGAGAGACCCAGTACTTC. This translates into CASSLVAGETQYF.